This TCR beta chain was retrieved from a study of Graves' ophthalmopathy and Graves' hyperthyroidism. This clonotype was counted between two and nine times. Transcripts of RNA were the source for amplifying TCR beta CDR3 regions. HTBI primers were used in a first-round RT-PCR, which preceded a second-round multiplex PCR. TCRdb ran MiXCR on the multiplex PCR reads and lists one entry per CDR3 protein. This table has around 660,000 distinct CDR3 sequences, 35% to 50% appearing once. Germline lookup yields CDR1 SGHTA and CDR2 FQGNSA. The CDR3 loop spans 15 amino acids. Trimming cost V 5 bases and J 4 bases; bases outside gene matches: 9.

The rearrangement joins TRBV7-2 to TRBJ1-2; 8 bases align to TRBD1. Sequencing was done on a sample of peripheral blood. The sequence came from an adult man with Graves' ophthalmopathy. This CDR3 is CASSPSDRDAYGYTF. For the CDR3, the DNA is TGTGCCAGCAGCCCCTCGGACAGGGATGCCTATGGCTACACCTTC.